The clone carrying this T cell receptor beta chain was seen a single time. Its matching antigen is unknown. The assay was immunoSEQ multiplex PCR, and TCRdb's table has in-frame clones only and misses some. Here the sample spans 60,000 to 80,000 clones, over 60% being singletons. This entry is derived from a study of T cell responses to AZD1222 COVID-19 vaccine. Broader study findings: Donors, mostly white British, included more females; clonal diversity was possibly underestimated.

The input for sequencing was peripheral blood, taken 28 days after the second AZD1222 dose. The source is an adult who received the AZD1222 COVID-19 vaccine.

This chain's CDR3 is CASSITTGQREQYF. The CDR3 nucleotides are TGTGCCAGCAGCATAACGACAGGGCAAAGGGAGCAGTACTTC. V usage is TRBV7-9 and J usage is TRBJ2-7, with TRBD1 matching over 7 bases. V lost 5 bases and J lost 7; bases outside the gene matches: 11. Germline V lookup: CDR1 SEHNR, CDR2 FQNEAQ (reference sequence). The CDR3 extends over 14 amino acids.